The rows below give T cell receptor beta chains drawn from one sample of a study of shared clonotypes between healthy human individuals. The protocol was immunoSEQ multiplex PCR, while the TCRdb copy is restricted to in-frame clones and leaves out a portion. The repertoire holds more than 400,000 clones, with approximately 82% as singletons. The specimen was PBMCs. The receptor source for this set is a woman in her thirties or forties in good health. Some clones in this sample may be carry-over from other donors' samples. CDR3s include the opening cysteine and the closing phenylalanine or tryptophan. The order of the fields is clone size, CDR3 length, V gene, J gene, D gene, CDR3 DNA, CDR3 protein. The D gene is left open where the match is weak. Expanded clones get a size class; other rows say once, few or many, or leave the size out.

>-|13|TRBV5-1|TRBJ1-4|-
TGCGCCAGCAGCTTTGGGGGAGAGGAAAAACTGTTTTTT
CASSFGGEEKLFF
>-|17|TRBV5-4|TRBJ2-2|TRBD2
TGTGCCAGCAGCTTCCCGACTAGCGGGAGTCCCCCCGGGGAGCTGTTTTTT
CASSFPTSGSPPGELFF
>-|15|TRBV27|TRBJ2-3|TRBD1
TGTGCCAGCAGCTGGGGACAGGGGGGAGCAGATACGCAGTATTTT
CASSWGQGGADTQYF
>few|13|TRBV10-2|TRBJ2-7|-
TGCGCCAGCAGTGAGGGCAGGTCCTACGAGCAGTACTTC
CASSEGRSYEQYF
>-|14|TRBV30|TRBJ2-4|TRBD1
TGTGCCTGGAGTGGGACAGGGACGTTTGACATTCAGTACTTC
CAWSGTGTFDIQYF
>-|16|TRBV4-3|TRBJ2-3|TRBD2
TGCGCCAGCAGCCGAGTAGCGGGAGGGCCGAGGAATACGCAGTATTTT
CASSRVAGGPRNTQYF
>-|16|TRBV5-1|TRBJ2-1|-
TGCGCCAGCAGCTTGGTAAGTGGGACTGACATGGATGAGCAGTTCTTC
CASSLVSGTDMDEQFF
>-|14|TRBV10-3|TRBJ2-7|TRBD1
TGTGCCATCAGTGACGACAGGGGTATCAACGAGCAGTACTTC
CAISDDRGINEQYF
>-|15|TRBV7-8|TRBJ2-1|TRBD1
TGTGCCAGCAGCCCTTCCGGGACAGGCTACAATGAGCAGTTCTTC
CASSPSGTGYNEQFF
>-|17|TRBV28|TRBJ2-7|TRBD2
TGTGCCAGCAGTTTCCCCTGGGGTAGCGGGAGTGGTGGCGAGCAGTACTTC
CASSFPWGSGSGGEQYF
>-|14|TRBV2|TRBJ2-5|-
TGTGCCAGCCAAGGACAGCTCTTCCAAGAGACCCAGTACTTC
CASQGQLFQETQYF
>-|13|TRBV9|TRBJ2-5|TRBD1
TGTGCCAGCAGCGCGACAGGGCCAGAGACCCAGTACTTC
CASSATGPETQYF
>-|15|TRBV10-3|TRBJ1-5|-
TGTGCCATCGGGGCTGGGGATCAGGTGGGTCAGCCCCAGCATTTT
CAIGAGDQVGQPQHF
>-|14|TRBV21-1|TRBJ2-7|-
TGTGCCAGCACCCCCCGGGACAGTACTTACGAGCAGTACTTC
CASTPRDSTYEQYF
>once|15|TRBV28|TRBJ2-1|-
TGTGCCAGCAGTCCAACCGGGACCCCAAACAATGAGCAGTTCTTC
CASSPTGTPNNEQFF
>-|15|TRBV5-4|TRBJ1-1|TRBD1
TGTGCCAGCAGCACCGGGACAGTTATGAACACTGAAGCTTTCTTT
CASSTGTVMNTEAFF
>many|16|TRBV11-3|TRBJ2-5|TRBD2
TGTGCCAGCAGCCGGGGGGTCGGGTACTCGACGGGGACCCAGTACTTC
CASSRGVGYSTGTQYF
>-|16|TRBV15|TRBJ2-3|-
TGTGCCACCAGCAGAGCCTGGCAGGGTCCCACAGATACGCAGTATTTT
CATSRAWQGPTDTQYF
>-|16|TRBV12-5|TRBJ2-1|TRBD2
TGTGCTAGTGGTTTGGTACCCCTAGCGGAGAACAATGAGCAGTTCTTC
CASGLVPLAENNEQFF
>-|13|TRBV2|TRBJ2-1|-
TGTGCCAGCAGTTACGTATTGGGGGGTGAGCAGTTCTTC
CASSYVLGGEQFF
>-|14|TRBV5-1|TRBJ2-7|TRBD2
TGCGCCAGCAGCTATAGCGGGAGACCCTACGAGCAGTACTTC
CASSYSGRPYEQYF
>-|15|TRBV5-4|TRBJ2-5|-
TGTGCCAGCAGCTTGCTCCGACCGCGGTGGGACCCGCAGTACTTC
CASSLLRPRWDPQYF
>-|15|TRBV10-3|TRBJ2-2|-
TGTGCCATCAGTGGACAGACTAGTAACACCGGGGAGCTGTTTTTT
CAISGQTSNTGELFF
>-|13|TRBV7-2|TRBJ2-7|-
TGTGCCAGCAGCACATCGCAGGGCAACGAGCAGTACTTC
CASSTSQGNEQYF
>-|15|TRBV27|TRBJ1-4|-
TGTGCCAGCAGTCCCGGACGGCTTAAGGGTGAAAAACTGTTTTTT
CASSPGRLKGEKLFF
>-|15|TRBV6-4|TRBJ2-7|TRBD2
TGTGCCAGCAGTGCTCGTCCCGGGACTAGCGACGAGCAGTACTTC
CASSARPGTSDEQYF
>once|14|TRBV7-9|TRBJ1-2|-
TGTGCCAGCAGCTTAGCGGTCCTGGGCAATGGCTACACCTTC
CASSLAVLGNGYTF
>many|14|TRBV6-4|TRBJ2-2|-
TGTGCCAGCAGTGCCCCGGGATCCACCGGGGAGCTGTTTTTT
CASSAPGSTGELFF
>-|16|TRBV5-1|TRBJ2-1|TRBD2
TGCGCCAGCAGTCCCTGGGGGGGACCTTCCTACAATGAGCAGTTCTTC
CASSPWGGPSYNEQFF
>-|15|TRBV10-3|TRBJ2-2|-
TGTGCCATCAGACAGGGAATAACGAACACCGGGGAGCTGTTTTTT
CAIRQGITNTGELFF
>-|13|TRBV5-6|TRBJ1-2|TRBD1
TGTGCCAGCAGCTGGGACAGAAACTATGGCTACACCTTC
CASSWDRNYGYTF
>once|15|TRBV5-5|TRBJ2-1|TRBD2
TGTGCCAGCAGCACCAGCGGGAGAGGCTACAATGAGCAGTTCTTC
CASSTSGRGYNEQFF
>once|12|TRBV30|TRBJ2-7|-
TGTGCCTGGAGTGGTGGTGGGGCCGAGCAGTACTTC
CAWSGGGAEQYF
>-|11|TRBV27|TRBJ2-2|-
TGTGCCAGCCGGATAAGGGGGGAGCTGTTTTTT
CASRIRGELFF
>-|14|TRBV28|TRBJ1-5|-
TGTGCCAGCAGTACTGGGACGTCTCCTCAGCCCCAGCATTTT
CASSTGTSPQPQHF
>-|12|TRBV19|TRBJ1-2|-
TGTGCCAGTATAGGAGGGGGCTATGGCTACACCTTC
CASIGGGYGYTF
>-|16|TRBV7-3|TRBJ2-1|TRBD2
TGTGCCAGCAGCCGGGGGGGAAGCGGAGGGTACAATGAGCAGTTCTTC
CASSRGGSGGYNEQFF
>-|15|TRBV7-2|TRBJ2-1|-
TGTGCCAGCAGCTCGGGGACGGGGACCTACAATGAGCAGTTCTTC
CASSSGTGTYNEQFF
>-|14|TRBV5-1|TRBJ2-1|-
TGCGCCAGCAGCCAGGCGGGCTCCTACAATGAGCAGTTCTTC
CASSQAGSYNEQFF
>-|14|TRBV5-6|TRBJ1-1|TRBD1
TGTGCCAGCAGCACCCAGGGGGCTTGGACTGAAGCTTTCTTT
CASSTQGAWTEAFF
>-|15|TRBV11-2|TRBJ2-1|TRBD2
TGTGCCAGCAGCTTAGTAGCGGGAGGGCGGAATGAGCAGTTCTTC
CASSLVAGGRNEQFF
>few|15|TRBV11-3|TRBJ2-3|TRBD1
TGTGCCAGCAGCTTAGACAGGGGGCTCACAGATACGCAGTATTTT
CASSLDRGLTDTQYF
>-|15|TRBV6-6|TRBJ2-5|TRBD1
TGTGCCAGCAGTAGGGGGACAGGGGCGCAAGAGACCCAGTACTTC
CASSRGTGAQETQYF
>once|13|TRBV9|TRBJ1-2|-
TGTGCCAGCAGCCCTTCACAGGGACTTGGCTACACCTTC
CASSPSQGLGYTF
>-|14|TRBV5-1|TRBJ2-3|TRBD2
TGCGCCAGCAGGCTAGCGGGGGGCACAGATACGCAGTATTTT
CASRLAGGTDTQYF